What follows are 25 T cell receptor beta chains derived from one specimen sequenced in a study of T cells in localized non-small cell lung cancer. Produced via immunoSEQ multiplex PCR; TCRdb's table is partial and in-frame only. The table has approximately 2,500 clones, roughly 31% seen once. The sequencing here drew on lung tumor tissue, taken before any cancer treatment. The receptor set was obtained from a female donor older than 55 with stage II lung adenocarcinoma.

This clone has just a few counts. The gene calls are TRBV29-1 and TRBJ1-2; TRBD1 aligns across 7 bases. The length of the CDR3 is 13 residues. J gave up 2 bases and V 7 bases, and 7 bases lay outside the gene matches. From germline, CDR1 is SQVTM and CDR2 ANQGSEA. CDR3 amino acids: CSAGTGANYGYTF. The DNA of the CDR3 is TGCAGCGCCGGTACAGGGGCGAACTATGGCTACACCTTC.

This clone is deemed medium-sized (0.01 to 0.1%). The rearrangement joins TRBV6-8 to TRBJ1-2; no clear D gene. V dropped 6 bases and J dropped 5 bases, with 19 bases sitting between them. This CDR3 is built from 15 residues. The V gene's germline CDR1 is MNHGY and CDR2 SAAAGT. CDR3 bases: TGTGCCAGCAGAGTCAAGTCACAGACCGGTTATGGCTACACCTTC. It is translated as CASRVKSQTGYGYTF.

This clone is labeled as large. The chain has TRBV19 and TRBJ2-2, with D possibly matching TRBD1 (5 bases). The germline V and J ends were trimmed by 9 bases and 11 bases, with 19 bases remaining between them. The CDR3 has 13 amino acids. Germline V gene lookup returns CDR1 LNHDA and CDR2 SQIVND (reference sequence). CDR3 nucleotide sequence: TGTGCCAGCGTCGACAGTAACAAGATAGAGCTGTTTTTT. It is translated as CASVDSNKIELFF.

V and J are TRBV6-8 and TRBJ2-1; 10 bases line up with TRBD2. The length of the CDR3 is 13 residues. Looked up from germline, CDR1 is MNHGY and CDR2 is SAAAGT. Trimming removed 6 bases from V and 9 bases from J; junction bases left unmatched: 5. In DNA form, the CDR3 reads TGTGCCAGCAGCCAACTAGCGGGACCTGAGCAGTTCTTC. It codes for CASSQLAGPEQFF.

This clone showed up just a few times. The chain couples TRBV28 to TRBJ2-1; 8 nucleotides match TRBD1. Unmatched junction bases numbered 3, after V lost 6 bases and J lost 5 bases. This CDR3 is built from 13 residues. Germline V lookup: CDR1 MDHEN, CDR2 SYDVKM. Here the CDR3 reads CASSRTGNNEQFF. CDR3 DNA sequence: TGTGCCAGCAGCCGGACAGGGAACAATGAGCAGTTCTTC.

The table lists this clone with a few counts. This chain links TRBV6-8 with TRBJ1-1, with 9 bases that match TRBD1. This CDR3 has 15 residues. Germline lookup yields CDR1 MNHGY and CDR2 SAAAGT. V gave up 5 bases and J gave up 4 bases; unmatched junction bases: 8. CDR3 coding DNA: TGTGCCAGCAGTGATGAGACAGGGGGAAGCACTGAAGCTTTCTTT. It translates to CASSDETGGSTEAFF.

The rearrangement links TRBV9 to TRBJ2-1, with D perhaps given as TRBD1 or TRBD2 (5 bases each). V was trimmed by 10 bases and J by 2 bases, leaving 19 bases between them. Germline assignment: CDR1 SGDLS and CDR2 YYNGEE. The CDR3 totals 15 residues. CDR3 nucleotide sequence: TGTGCCTCCACAACCGGGACGAGGGCCTACAATGAGCAGTTCTTC. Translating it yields CASTTGTRAYNEQFF.

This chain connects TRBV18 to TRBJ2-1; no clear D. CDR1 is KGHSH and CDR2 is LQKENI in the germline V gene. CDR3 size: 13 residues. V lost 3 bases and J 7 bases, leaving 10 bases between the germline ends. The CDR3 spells CASSPYDNNEQFF. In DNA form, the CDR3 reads TGTGCCAGCTCACCGTATGACAATAATGAGCAGTTCTTC.

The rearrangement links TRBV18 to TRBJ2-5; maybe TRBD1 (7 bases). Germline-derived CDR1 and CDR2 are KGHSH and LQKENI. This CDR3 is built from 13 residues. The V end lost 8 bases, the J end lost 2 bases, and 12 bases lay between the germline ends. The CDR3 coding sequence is TGTGCCAGCGCCAGGGGGGAACAAGAGACCCAGTACTTC. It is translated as CASARGEQETQYF. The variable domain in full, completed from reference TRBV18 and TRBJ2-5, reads NAGVMQNPRHLVRRRGQEARLRCSPMKGHSHVYWYRQLPEEGLKFMVYLQKENIIDESGMPKERFSAEFPKEGPSILRIQQVVRGDSAAYFCASARGEQETQYFGPGTRLLVL.

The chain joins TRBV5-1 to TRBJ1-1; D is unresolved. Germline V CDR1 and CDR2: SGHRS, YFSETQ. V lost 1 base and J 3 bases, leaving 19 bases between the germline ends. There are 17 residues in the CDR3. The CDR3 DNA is TGCGCCAGCAGCTTGAATCCGGCAGGCTCGTTGGACACTGAAGCTTTCTTT. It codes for CASSLNPAGSLDTEAFF.

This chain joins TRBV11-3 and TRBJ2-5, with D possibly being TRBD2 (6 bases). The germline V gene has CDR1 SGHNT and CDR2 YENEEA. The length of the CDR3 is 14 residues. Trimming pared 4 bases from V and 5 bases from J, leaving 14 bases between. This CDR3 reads CASSSLSGWETQYF. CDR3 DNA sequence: TGTGCCAGCAGCTCCTTGAGCGGGTGGGAGACCCAGTACTTC.

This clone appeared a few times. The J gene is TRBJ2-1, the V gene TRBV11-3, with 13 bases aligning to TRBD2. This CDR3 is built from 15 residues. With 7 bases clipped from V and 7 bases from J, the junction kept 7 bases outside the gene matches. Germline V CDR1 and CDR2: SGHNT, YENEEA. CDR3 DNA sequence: TGTGCCAGCACGACGACTAGCGGGAGGAGGAATGAGCAGTTCTTC. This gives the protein CASTTTSGRRNEQFF.

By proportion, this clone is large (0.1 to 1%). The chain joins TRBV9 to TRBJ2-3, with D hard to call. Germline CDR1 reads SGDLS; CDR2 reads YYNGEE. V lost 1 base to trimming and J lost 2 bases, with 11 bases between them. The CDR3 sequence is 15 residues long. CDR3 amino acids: CASSVTYISTDTQYF. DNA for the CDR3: TGTGCCAGCAGCGTAACCTATATCTCCACAGATACGCAGTATTTT.

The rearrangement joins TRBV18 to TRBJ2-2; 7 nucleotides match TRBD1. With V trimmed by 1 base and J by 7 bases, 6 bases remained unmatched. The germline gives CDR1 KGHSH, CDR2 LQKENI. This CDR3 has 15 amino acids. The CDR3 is CASSPQRQGSGELFF. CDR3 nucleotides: TGTGCCAGCTCACCACAGCGACAGGGCAGCGGGGAGCTGTTTTTT.

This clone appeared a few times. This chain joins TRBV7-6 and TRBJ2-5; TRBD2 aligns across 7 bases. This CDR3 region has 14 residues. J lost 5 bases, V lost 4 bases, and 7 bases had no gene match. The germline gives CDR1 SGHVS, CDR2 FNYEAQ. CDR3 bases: TGTGCCAGCAGCTCAAGGGAGGGAGGGGAGACCCAGTACTTC. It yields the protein CASSSREGGETQYF.

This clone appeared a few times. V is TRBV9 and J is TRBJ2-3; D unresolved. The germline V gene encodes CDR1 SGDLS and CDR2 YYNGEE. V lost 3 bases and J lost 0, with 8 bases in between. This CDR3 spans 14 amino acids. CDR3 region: CASSEWASTDTQYF. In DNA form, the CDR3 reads TGTGCCAGCAGCGAGTGGGCCAGCACAGATACGCAGTATTTT.

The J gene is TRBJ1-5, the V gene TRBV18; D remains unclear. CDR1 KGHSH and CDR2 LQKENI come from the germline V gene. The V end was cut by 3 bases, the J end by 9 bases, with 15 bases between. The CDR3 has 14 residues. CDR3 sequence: CASSPAGNDSPQHF. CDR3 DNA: TGTGCCAGCTCACCGGCCGGGAACGACTCGCCCCAGCATTTT. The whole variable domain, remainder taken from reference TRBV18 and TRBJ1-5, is NAGVMQNPRHLVRRRGQEARLRCSPMKGHSHVYWYRQLPEEGLKFMVYLQKENIIDESGMPKERFSAEFPKEGPSILRIQQVVRGDSAAYFCASSPAGNDSPQHFGDGTRLSIL.

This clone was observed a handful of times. The CDR3 loop is CASSEGTGPNSPLHF. The CDR3 nucleotides are TGCGCCAGCAGTGAGGGAACAGGGCCCAATTCACCCCTCCACTTT. The chain couples TRBV10-2 to TRBJ1-6; possibly TRBD1 for D (6 bases). This CDR3 comprises 15 residues. Germline CDR1 reads WSHSY; CDR2 reads SAAADI. V was cut by 2 bases and J by 7 bases, with 12 bases left in between.

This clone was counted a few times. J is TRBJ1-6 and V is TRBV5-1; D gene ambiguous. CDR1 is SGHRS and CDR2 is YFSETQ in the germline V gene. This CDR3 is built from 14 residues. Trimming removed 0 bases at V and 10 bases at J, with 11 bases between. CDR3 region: CASSLGGVRSPLHF. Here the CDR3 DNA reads TGCGCCAGCAGCTTGGGGGGAGTTCGGTCACCCCTCCACTTT.

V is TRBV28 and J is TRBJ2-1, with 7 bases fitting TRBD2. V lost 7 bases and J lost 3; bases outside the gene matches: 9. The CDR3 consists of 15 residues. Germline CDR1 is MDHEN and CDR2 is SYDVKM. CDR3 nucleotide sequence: TGTGCCAGCATCTCCGGCGGGAGCAACTACAATGAGCAGTTCTTC. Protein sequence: CASISGGSNYNEQFF.

CDR3 sequence: CASSLVKQNNEQFF. As DNA, the CDR3 is TGTGCCAGCAGCTTAGTCAAGCAGAACAATGAGCAGTTCTTC. V and J are TRBV11-3 and TRBJ2-1; no definite D call. The CDR3 is made up of 14 amino acids. V lost 1 base and J 5 bases, leaving 9 bases between the germline ends. CDR1 is SGHNT, CDR2 YENEEA, per germline.

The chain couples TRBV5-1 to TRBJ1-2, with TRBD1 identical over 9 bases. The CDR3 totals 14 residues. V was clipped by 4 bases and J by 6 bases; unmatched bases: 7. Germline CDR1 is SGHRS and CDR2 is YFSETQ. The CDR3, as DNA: TGCGCCAGCAGCGACATGGGACAGGGTAATGGCTACACCTTC. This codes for CASSDMGQGNGYTF.

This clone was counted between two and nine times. CDR3 in amino acids: CATSGTANYGYTF. The CDR3 nucleotides are TGTGCCACCTCGGGGACAGCTAACTATGGCTACACCTTC. The chain employs TRBV2 and TRBJ1-2; 7 bases align to TRBD1. The V and J ends lost 10 bases and 0 bases, in that order; junction bases with no gene match: 5. Germline V CDR1 and CDR2: SNHLY, FYNNEI. This CDR3 contains 13 residues.

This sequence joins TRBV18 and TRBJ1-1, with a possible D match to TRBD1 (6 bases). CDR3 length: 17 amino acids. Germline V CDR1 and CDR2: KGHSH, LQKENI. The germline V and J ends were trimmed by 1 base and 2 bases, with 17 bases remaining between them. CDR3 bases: TGTGCCAGCTCACCACTTCTGCAGGGGTCAGGAAACACTGAAGCTTTCTTT. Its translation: CASSPLLQGSGNTEAFF.

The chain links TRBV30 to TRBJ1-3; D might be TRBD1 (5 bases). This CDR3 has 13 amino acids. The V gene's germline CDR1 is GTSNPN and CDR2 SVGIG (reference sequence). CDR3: CACDSLSGNTIYF. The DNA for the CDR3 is TGTGCATGCGACAGCCTCTCTGGAAACACCATATATTTT.